A few counts support the clone carrying this TCR beta chain. The antigen remains undetermined. Germline CDR1 is SNHLY and CDR2 is FYNNEI. This CDR3 region has 15 residues. Trimming took off 4 bases at V and 4 bases at J, with 16 bases between the two ends. This entry belongs to a study of CD8+ T cells in alopecia areata. Study results and limitations: In lesional scalp, particularly from alopecia totalis/universalis, clonality was higher than in normal scalp.

The treatment is: oral pan-JAK inhibitor, 5-10 mg twice daily. RNA was extracted and reverse transcribed into cDNA as the sequencing template. Sequenced by immunoSEQ multiplex PCR; TCRdb stores in-frame clones only, minus some. Here the sample spans 190,000 or so clones, about 60% being singletons. The starting material was CD8+ T cells sorted from blood, obtained at week 24, from a patient treated with tofacitinib. This sequence was found in a human donor with alopecia areata. This chain joins TRBV2 and TRBJ1-1; TRBD1 might be the D (5 bases). The CDR3 DNA follows: TGTGCCAGCAGTGCTGGACTCGGGACTTTCACTGAAGCTTTCTTT. Translating it yields CASSAGLGTFTEAFF.